This TCR beta chain was captured in a study of neurological immune-mediated disorders. Overall study findings and caveats: In HTLV-1-associated myelopathy, TCR clonal expansion was greatest, whereas multiple sclerosis had the least, falling below healthy controls.

Per sequencing run, 15-18 subjects together gave over 200 million TCR-beta sequences. Each CDR3 protein gets one entry after TCRdb re-called the 5' RACE reads with MiXCR. Here the sample spans under 60,000 distinct CDR3 sequences, about 23% being singletons. Libraries used 2 million unsorted PBMCs kept frozen in RNAlater. The length of the CDR3 is 12 residues. V trimming: 4 bases; J trimming: 12 bases; junction bases outside the gene matches: 5. Germline V gene data show CDR1 as DFQATT and CDR2 as SNEGSKA (reference sequence). This clonotype was counted many times. The antigen is unknown. Sequencing was performed on PBMCs. The V call is TRBV20-1, the J call TRBJ2-2, with 10 bases identical to TRBD2. This receptor was obtained from a woman aged 65 to 85 in good health. The CDR3 loop reads CSAKREGHQLFF. The CDR3 DNA is TGCAGTGCTAAGCGGGAGGGCCACCAGCTGTTTTTT.